This TCR beta chain stems from a study of regulatory T cells in long-lasting Graves disease. The TCR beta library used iRepertoire HTBI primers with Arm-PCR amplification of CDR3. TCRdb reprocessed the multiplex PCR reads with MiXCR, giving one entry per CDR3 protein. The repertoire consists of hundreds of thousands of distinct CDR3 sequences, with 16% occurring once and the leading ten covering roughly 29%. The time point was: newly diagnosed GD, antithyroid drugs for less than 3 months. PBMC RNA was the source of the TCR library. Per American Thyroid Association guidelines, Graves' disease was diagnosed. These data were also filed under a second study, of T cells in Graves' hyperthyroidism and ophthalmopathy.

The specimen comprised peripheral blood mononuclear cells (PBMCs), sampled at new diagnosis, from a patient treated with antithyroid drugs. The receptor was isolated from a man in his forties with Graves disease.

The CDR3 DNA follows: TGCAGTGCTAGAGATGAGGGGCGGAGCTCCTATAATTCACCCCTCCACTTT. This translates into CSARDEGRSSYNSPLHF. The V call is TRBV20-1, the J call TRBJ1-6, with D maybe TRBD1 (5 bases). Germline CDR1 is DFQATT and CDR2 is SNEGSKA (reference sequence). Trimming removed 0 bases from V and 0 bases from J, with 12 bases in between. This CDR3 has 17 amino acids.